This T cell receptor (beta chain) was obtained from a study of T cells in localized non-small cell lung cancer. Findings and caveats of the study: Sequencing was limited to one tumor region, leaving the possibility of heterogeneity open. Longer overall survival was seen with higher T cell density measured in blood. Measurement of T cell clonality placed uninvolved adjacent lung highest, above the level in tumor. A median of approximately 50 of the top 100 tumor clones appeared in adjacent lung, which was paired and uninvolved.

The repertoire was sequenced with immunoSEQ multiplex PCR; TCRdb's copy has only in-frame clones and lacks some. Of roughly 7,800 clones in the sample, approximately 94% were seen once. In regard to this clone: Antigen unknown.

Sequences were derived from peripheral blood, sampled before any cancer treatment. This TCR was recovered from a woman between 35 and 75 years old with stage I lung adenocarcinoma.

DNA for the CDR3: TGTGCCAGCAGTTTACATCCGGGACAGGGTTATGGCTACACCTTC. This encodes CASSLHPGQGYGYTF. The J gene is TRBJ1-2, the V gene TRBV6-5; TRBD1 aligns across 9 bases. The trim removed 4 bases at V and 5 bases at J, leaving 8 bases unmatched. The CDR3 sequence is 15 residues long. In germline, CDR1 is MNHEY, CDR2 SVGAGI.